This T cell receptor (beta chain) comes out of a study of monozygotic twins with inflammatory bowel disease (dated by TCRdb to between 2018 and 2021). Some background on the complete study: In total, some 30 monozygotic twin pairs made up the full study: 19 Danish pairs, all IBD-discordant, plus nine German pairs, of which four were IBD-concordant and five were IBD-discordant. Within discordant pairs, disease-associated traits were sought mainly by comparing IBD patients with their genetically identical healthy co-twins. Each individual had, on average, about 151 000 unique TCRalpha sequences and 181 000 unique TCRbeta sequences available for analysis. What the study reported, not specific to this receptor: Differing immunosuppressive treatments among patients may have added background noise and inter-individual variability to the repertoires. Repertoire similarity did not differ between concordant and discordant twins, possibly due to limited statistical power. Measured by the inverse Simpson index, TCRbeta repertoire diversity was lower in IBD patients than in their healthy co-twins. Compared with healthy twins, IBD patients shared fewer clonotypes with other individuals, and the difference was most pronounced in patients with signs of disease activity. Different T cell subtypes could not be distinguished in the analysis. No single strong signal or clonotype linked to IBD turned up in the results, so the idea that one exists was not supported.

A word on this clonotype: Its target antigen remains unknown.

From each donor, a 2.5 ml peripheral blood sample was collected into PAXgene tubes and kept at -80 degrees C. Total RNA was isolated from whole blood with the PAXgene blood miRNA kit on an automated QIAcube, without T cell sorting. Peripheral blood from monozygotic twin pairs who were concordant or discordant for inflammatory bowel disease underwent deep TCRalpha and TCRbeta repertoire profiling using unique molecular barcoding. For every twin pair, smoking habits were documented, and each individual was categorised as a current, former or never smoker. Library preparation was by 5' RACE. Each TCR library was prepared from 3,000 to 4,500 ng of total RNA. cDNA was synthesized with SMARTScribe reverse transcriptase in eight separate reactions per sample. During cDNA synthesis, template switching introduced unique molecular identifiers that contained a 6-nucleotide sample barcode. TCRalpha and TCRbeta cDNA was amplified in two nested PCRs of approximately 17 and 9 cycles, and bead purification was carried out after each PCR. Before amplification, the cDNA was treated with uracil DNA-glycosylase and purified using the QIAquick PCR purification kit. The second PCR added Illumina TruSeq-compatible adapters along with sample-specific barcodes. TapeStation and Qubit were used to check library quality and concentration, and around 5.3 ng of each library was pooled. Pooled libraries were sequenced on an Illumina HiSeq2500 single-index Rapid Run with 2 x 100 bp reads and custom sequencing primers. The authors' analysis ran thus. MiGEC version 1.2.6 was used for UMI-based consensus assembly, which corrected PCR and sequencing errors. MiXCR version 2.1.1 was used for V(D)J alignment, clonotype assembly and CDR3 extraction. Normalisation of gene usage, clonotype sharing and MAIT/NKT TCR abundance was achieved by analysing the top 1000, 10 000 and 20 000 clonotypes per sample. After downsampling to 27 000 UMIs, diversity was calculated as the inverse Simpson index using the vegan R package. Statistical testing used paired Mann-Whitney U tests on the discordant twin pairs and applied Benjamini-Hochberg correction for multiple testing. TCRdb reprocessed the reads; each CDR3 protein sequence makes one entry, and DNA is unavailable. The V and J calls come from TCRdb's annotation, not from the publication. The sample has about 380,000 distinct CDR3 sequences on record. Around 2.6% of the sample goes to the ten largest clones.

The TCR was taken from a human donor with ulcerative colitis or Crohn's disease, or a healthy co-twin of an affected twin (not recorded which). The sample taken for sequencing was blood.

This receptor carries the CDR3 CASSYIGGRSYEQYF. The sequence is built from TRBV6-5 and TRBJ2-7; TCRdb reports TRBD1, a call that lacks DNA to check it against. Based on the germline V gene, the CDR1 and CDR2 sequences are MNHEY and SVGAGI. The CDR3 sequence holds 15 residues, the cysteine and phenylalanine included. No DNA is listed.